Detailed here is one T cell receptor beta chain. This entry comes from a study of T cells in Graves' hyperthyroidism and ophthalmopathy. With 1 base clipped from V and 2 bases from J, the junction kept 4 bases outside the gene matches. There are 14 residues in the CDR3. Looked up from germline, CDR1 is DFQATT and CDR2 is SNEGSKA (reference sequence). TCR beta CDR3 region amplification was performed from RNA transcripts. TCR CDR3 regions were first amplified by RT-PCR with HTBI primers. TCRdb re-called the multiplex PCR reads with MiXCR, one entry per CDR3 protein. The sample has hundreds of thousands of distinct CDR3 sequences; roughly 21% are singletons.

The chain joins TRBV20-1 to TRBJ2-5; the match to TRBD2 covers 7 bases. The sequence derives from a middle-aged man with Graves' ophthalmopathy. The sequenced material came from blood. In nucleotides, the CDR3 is TGCAGTGCTAGAGCGGGAGCGGGACAAGAGACCCAGTACTTC. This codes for CSARAGAGQETQYF.